The clone carrying this T cell receptor (beta chain) was seen ten or more times. The antigen remains unidentified. This entry belongs to a study of T cell repertoires in cytomegalovirus infection. Broader study findings: Summed frequency of shared TCR beta families picked out CMV carriers who also had the relevant HLA. Ex vivo, HLA-C-restricted CMV-specific TCR beta clonotypes prevailed over the rest of the response.

One entry per CDR3 protein results from TCRdb running MiXCR on the reads. The sample holds roughly 230,000 distinct CDR3 sequences, about a sixth seen once. CDR1 is SGHTA, CDR2 FQGNSA, per germline. Trimming pared 2 bases from V and 8 bases from J, leaving 9 bases between. The CDR3 loop spans 13 amino acids. The chain employs TRBV7-2 and TRBJ1-4; no definite D call. This TCR came from a human donor in good health (CMV status not recorded). Some clones in this sample may be carry-over from other donors' samples. Sequences were obtained from CD8+ T cells from PBMCs. The CDR3 loop reads CASSLRLQEKLFF. The CDR3 DNA sequence: TGTGCCAGCAGCTTACGCTTACAAGAAAAACTGTTTTTT.